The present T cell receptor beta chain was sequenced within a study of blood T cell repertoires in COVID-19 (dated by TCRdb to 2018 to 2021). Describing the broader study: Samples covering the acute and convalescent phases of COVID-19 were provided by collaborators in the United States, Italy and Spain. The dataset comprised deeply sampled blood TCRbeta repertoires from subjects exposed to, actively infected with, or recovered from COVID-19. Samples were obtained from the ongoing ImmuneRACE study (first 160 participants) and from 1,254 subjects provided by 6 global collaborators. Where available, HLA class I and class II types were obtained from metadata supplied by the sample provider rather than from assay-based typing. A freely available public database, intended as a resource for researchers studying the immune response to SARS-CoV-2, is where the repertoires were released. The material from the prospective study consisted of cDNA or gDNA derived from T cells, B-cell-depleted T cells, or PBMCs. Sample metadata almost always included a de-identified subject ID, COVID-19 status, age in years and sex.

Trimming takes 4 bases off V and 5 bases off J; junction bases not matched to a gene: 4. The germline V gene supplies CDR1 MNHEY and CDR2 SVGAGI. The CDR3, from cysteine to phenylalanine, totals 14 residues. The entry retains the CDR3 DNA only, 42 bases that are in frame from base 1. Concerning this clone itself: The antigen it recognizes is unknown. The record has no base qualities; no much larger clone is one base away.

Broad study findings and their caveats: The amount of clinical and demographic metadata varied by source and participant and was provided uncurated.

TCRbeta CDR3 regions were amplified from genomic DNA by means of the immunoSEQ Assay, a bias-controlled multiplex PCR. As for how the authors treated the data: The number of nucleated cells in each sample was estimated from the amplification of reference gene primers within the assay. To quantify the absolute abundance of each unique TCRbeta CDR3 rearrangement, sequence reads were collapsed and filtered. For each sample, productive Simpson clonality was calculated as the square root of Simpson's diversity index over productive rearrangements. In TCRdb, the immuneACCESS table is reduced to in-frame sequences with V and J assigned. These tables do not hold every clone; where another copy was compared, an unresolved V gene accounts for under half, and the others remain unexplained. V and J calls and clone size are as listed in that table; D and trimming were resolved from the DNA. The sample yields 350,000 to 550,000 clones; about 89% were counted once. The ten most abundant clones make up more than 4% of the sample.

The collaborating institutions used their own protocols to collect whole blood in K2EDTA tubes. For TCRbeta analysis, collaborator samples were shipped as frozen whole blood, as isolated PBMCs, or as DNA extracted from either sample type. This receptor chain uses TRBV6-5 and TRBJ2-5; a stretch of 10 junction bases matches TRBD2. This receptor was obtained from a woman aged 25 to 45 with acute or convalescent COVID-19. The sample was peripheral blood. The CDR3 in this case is CASSSAGGRETQYF. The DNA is TGTGCCAGCAGTTCAGCGGGGGGGCGGGAGACCCAGTACTTC.